This TCR beta chain was sequenced for a study of OX40 agonist ivuxolimab in advanced cancers. Study overall: The study enrolled dose-escalation patients with hepatocellular carcinoma, melanoma, renal cell or head and neck cancer.

Systemic immunosuppression or autoimmune disease history was grounds to exclude patients. The CDR3 has 14 amino acids. The V end lost 0 bases, the J end lost 5 bases, and 10 bases lay between the germline ends. The V gene's germline CDR1 is MNHEY and CDR2 SVGAGI. Method: immunoSEQ multiplex PCR; TCRdb's copy keeps in-frame clones and lacks some. The sample holds tens of thousands of clones; 90% are singletons and the top ten take roughly 5%. V and J are TRBV6-5 and TRBJ2-5, with unresolved D. The source of this sequence is an adult with an advanced solid tumor such as melanoma, head and neck, liver or kidney cancer. The sample consisted of CD4+ or CD8+ T cells sorted from blood, taken in a trial of the OX40 agonist ivuxolimab. The CDR3 loop reads CASSYSTPWETQYF. The CDR3, as DNA: TGTGCCAGCAGTTACTCGACCCCATGGGAGACCCAGTACTTC.